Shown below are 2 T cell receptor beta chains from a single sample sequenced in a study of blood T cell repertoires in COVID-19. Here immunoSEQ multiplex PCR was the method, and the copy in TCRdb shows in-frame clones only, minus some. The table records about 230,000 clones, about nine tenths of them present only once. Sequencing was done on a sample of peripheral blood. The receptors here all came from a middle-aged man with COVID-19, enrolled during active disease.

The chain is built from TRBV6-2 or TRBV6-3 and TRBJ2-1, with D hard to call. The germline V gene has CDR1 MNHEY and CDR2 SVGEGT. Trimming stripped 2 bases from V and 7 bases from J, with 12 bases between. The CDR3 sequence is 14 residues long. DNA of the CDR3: TGTGCCAGCAGTTACAGACCAGGCTTGAATGAGCAGTTCTTC. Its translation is CASSYRPGLNEQFF.

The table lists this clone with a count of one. The CDR3 region is CATSRDHLGQGKGYTF. CDR3 nucleotide sequence: TGTGCCACCAGCAGAGATCATTTGGGGCAGGGGAAAGGCTACACCTTC. This sequence joins TRBV15 and TRBJ1-2, with D maybe TRBD1 (6 bases). The V gene's germline CDR1 is LNHNV and CDR2 YYDKDF (reference sequence). V was shortened by 0 bases and J by 8 bases, with 19 bases between the two germline ends. The CDR3 spans 16 residues.